This TCR beta chain is from a study of identifying expanded T cells in peripheral blood. Study-wide findings and caveats: Approximately 1.1 clones differed between technical replicates, versus about 15 and 19 over time. Clone count variance between roughly 2-week samples rose with total template count.

Collection occurred without any documented infections or immune events in donors. The CDR3 is made up of 16 amino acids. V gave up 0 bases and J gave up 10 bases, with 16 bases separating them. Germline V gene sequence: CDR1 LGHNA, CDR2 YSLEER. Sequencing used immunoSEQ multiplex PCR; TCRdb keeps in-frame clones, though not all of them. This sample has 75,000 to 95,000 clones; about 85% occur once, and the top ten carry around 4.5%. Points on this clone: Its antigen is unknown.

Specimen: blood. This TCR was recovered from a person aged 18 to 70 in good health. The chain carries TRBV4-3 and TRBJ1-6; D uncertain. Written as DNA, the CDR3 is TGCGCCAGCAGCCAAGATTGGAGGGAGATCTACTCACCCCTCCACTTT. It yields the protein CASSQDWREIYSPLHF.